Each of the 27 T cell receptor beta chains below was sequenced from the same sample in a study of T cells after posttransplantation cyclophosphamide. Data came from immunoSEQ multiplex PCR; TCRdb stores just in-frame clones and leaves some out. Recorded here are fewer than 40,000 clones, none singletons. Sequenced: PBMCs. These receptors all come from a woman aged 45 to 65 in good health and a related stem cell transplant donor.

This clone was seen many times. V is TRBV19 and J is TRBJ1-5; D not resolved. Germline loops: CDR1 LNHDA, CDR2 SQIVND (reference sequence). Trimming removed 5 bases at V and 2 bases at J, with 19 bases between. The CDR3 loop spans 17 amino acids. In DNA, the CDR3 is TGTGCCAGTAGTCTACGACAAGCCCGGCGAGGCAATCAGCCCCAGCATTTT. Residues: CASSLRQARRGNQPQHF. The entire variable domain, with the rest obtained from reference TRBV19 and TRBJ1-5, is as follows: DGGITQSPKYLFRKEGQNVTLSCEQNLNHDAMYWYRQDPGQGLRLIYYSQIVNDFQKGDIAEGYSVSREKKESFPLTVTSAQKNPTAFYLCASSLRQARRGNQPQHFGDGTRLSIL.

This clone was picked up many times. The chain is built from TRBV2 and TRBJ2-2, with 11 bases fitting TRBD2. The germline gives CDR1 SNHLY, CDR2 FYNNEI. V shed 10 bases and J 4 bases; nucleotides not matched to a gene: 5. The CDR3 totals 14 residues. The CDR3 sequence: CAIRTSGRTGELFF. CDR3 DNA: TGTGCCATCCGGACTAGCGGGCGCACCGGGGAGCTGTTTTTT.

This clone was seen ten or more times. The V gene is TRBV6-1, the J gene TRBJ1-5; D remains unclear. V was clipped by 4 bases and J by 7 bases, with 11 bases between them. Per germline, CDR1 MNHNS and CDR2 SASEGT. CDR3 size: 13 residues. This CDR3 is CASSAMEVQPQHF. The CDR3 coding sequence is TGTGCCAGCAGTGCAATGGAGGTACAGCCCCAGCATTTT.

This clone has a count of ten or more. The J gene is TRBJ1-1, the V gene TRBV19; possibly TRBD1 for D (5 bases). The V gene's germline CDR1 is LNHDA and CDR2 SQIVND (reference sequence). CDR3 size: 13 residues. V lost 5 bases to trimming and J lost 1 base, with 8 bases between them. The chain's CDR3 is CASSLGQNTEAFF. The CDR3, as DNA: TGTGCCAGTAGTCTAGGACAGAACACTGAAGCTTTCTTT.

This clone was found many times. This chain uses TRBV11-3 with TRBJ2-5; maybe TRBD1 (6 bases). The V gene's germline CDR1 is SGHNT and CDR2 YENEEA. The CDR3 is 16 residues long. Trimming removed 1 base from V and 4 bases from J, with 16 bases in between. CDR3 residues: CASSLGGRGKGETQYF. CDR3 DNA sequence: TGTGCCAGCAGCTTAGGGGGCAGGGGTAAAGGAGAGACCCAGTACTTC. Full variable domain (rest looked up from reference TRBV11-3 and TRBJ2-5): EAGVVQSPRYKIIEKKQPVAFWCNPISGHNTLYWYLQNLGQGPELLIRYENEEAVDDSQLPKDRFSAERLKGVDSTLKIQPAELGDSAVYLCASSLGGRGKGETQYFGPGTRLLVL.

In this sample, this clone turned up many times. J is TRBJ2-6 and V is TRBV19; D is perhaps TRBD2 (5 bases). The germline V gene has CDR1 LNHDA and CDR2 SQIVND (reference sequence). The CDR3 runs to 13 residues. The CDR3 bases are TGTGCAAGTCGGGACTCTGGGGCCAACGTCCTGACTTTC. Translating it yields CASRDSGANVLTF. Drawing the rest from reference TRBV19 and TRBJ2-6, the complete variable domain is DGGITQSPKYLFRKEGQNVTLSCEQNLNHDAMYWYRQDPGQGLRLIYYSQIVNDFQKGDIAEGYSVSREKKESFPLTVTSAQKNPTAFYLCASRDSGANVLTFGAGSRLTVL.

The gene calls are TRBV5-5 and TRBJ2-5; possible D gene TRBD1, 7 bases. The V gene lost 0 bases and the J gene lost 7 bases, with 16 bases spanning the gap. The CDR3 runs 15 residues. Germline V gene sequence: CDR1 SGHKS, CDR2 YYEKEE (reference sequence). This chain's CDR3 is CASSLGRGPRGTQYF. In DNA form, the CDR3 reads TGTGCCAGCAGCTTGGGGAGGGGGCCTAGGGGGACCCAGTACTTC.

This clone has ten or more counts. The V and J genes are TRBV27 and TRBJ1-2; maybe TRBD1 (6 bases). This CDR3 comprises 15 residues. From germline, CDR1 is MNHEY and CDR2 SMNVEV (reference sequence). The V gene lost 3 bases and the J gene lost 3 bases, with 14 bases spanning the gap. CDR3: CASSFSTYRDYGYTF. The DNA for the CDR3 is TGTGCCAGCAGTTTCTCGACCTACAGGGACTATGGCTACACCTTC.

This clone was seen ten or more times. The rearrangement links TRBV11-2 to TRBJ1-1; D perhaps matches TRBD1 (6 bases). This CDR3 has 16 residues. Germline V gives CDR1 SGHAT, CDR2 FQNNGV. The germline V and J ends were trimmed by 5 bases and 1 base, with 17 bases remaining between them. CDR3 in DNA: TGTGCCAGCAGCCCGAACGGACAGTCTGGGAACACTGAAGCTTTCTTT. It is translated as CASSPNGQSGNTEAFF.

This clone was counted ten times or more. V usage is TRBV7-9 and J usage is TRBJ1-2; possible D gene TRBD1, 5 bases. Trimming removed 6 bases from V and 5 bases from J, with 16 bases in between. Per germline, CDR1 SEHNR and CDR2 FQNEAQ (reference sequence). The CDR3 loop spans 14 amino acids. The CDR3 loop is CASSRSGQGYGYTF. CDR3 DNA sequence: TGTGCCAGCAGTCGATCAGGGCAAGGGTATGGCTACACCTTC.

In this sample, this clone turned up many times. The V and J genes are TRBV5-1 and TRBJ2-7, with TRBD1 identical over 9 bases. Germline trimming cut 1 base from V and 6 bases from J; bases unmatched to any gene: 5. The CDR3 contains 14 residues. Germline assignment: CDR1 SGHRS and CDR2 YFSETQ. CDR3 amino acids: CASSLRDRAAEQYF. CDR3 DNA: TGCGCCAGCAGCTTGAGGGACAGGGCGGCCGAGCAGTACTTC. Based on the CDR3 plus reference TRBV5-1 and TRBJ2-7, the full variable domain is KAGVTQTPRYLIKTRGQQVTLSCSPISGHRSVSWYQQTPGQGLQFLFEYFSETQRNKGNFPGRFSGRQFSNSRSEMNVSTLELGDSALYLCASSLRDRAAEQYFGPGTRLTVT.

At least ten counts were recorded for this clone. The rearrangement links TRBV7-9 to TRBJ2-2; the match to TRBD1 covers 8 bases. Per germline, CDR1 SEHNR and CDR2 FQNEAQ (reference sequence). The CDR3 loop spans 16 amino acids. Germline trimming cut 0 bases from V and 5 bases from J; bases unmatched to any gene: 5. CDR3 sequence reads: CASSLAPRGRTGELFF. The CDR3 DNA follows: TGTGCCAGCAGCTTAGCGCCCAGGGGGCGGACCGGGGAGCTGTTTTTT.

The table lists this clone with many counts. Here the CDR3 reads CASSLDREVSEQYF. Here the CDR3 DNA reads TGTGCCAGCAGCCTCGACAGGGAGGTTAGCGAGCAGTACTTC. The V gene is TRBV11-3, the J gene TRBJ2-7, with D perhaps matching TRBD1 (7 bases). CDR1 and CDR2 (germline): SGHNT, YENEEA. The CDR3 loop spans 14 amino acids. The ends were cut back, 5 bases at V and 6 bases at J, with 17 bases in the middle.

This clone was found many times. The rearrangement joins TRBV28 to TRBJ1-1; tentative D call: TRBD1 (6 bases). CDR3 length equals 16 residues. The V gene's germline CDR1 is MDHEN and CDR2 SYDVKM. Trimming removed 0 bases from V and 3 bases from J, with 14 bases in between. The CDR3 coding sequence is TGTGCCAGCAGTTTATGGGGGGGGGCCATGGACACTGAAGCTTTCTTT. Its translation: CASSLWGGAMDTEAFF.

This clone was detected ten times or more. The V call is TRBV19, the J call TRBJ2-1, with 10 bases lining up with TRBD1. The ends lost 4 bases at V and 4 bases at J; junction bases unmatched: 7. This CDR3 is 16 amino acids long. The germline V gene encodes CDR1 LNHDA and CDR2 SQIVND (reference sequence). The DNA of the CDR3 is TGTGCCAGTAGTAAACAACCGGGACAGGGGTACAATGAGCAGTTCTTC. Protein product: CASSKQPGQGYNEQFF.

In this sample, this clone turned up many times. This chain connects TRBV2 to TRBJ1-2; 8 bases line up with TRBD1. CDR1 is SNHLY and CDR2 is FYNNEI in the germline V gene. V trimming: 9 bases; J trimming: 8 bases; junction bases outside the gene matches: 5. The CDR3 consists of 11 residues. The CDR3 here is CASDRGWGYTF. CDR3 sequence (DNA): TGTGCCAGTGACAGGGGCTGGGGCTACACCTTC.

This clone has a count of ten or more. The chain couples TRBV9 to TRBJ1-1; D is undetermined. Trimming stripped 0 bases from V and 1 base from J, with 4 bases between. The length of the CDR3 is 13 residues. Germline lookup yields CDR1 SGDLS and CDR2 YYNGEE. As DNA, the CDR3 is TGTGCCAGCAGCGTAGCAGGGAACACTGAAGCTTTCTTT. It translates to CASSVAGNTEAFF.

This clone appeared many times. The chain combines TRBV27 with TRBJ1-1; no reliable D call. Trimming removed 7 bases at V and 0 bases at J, with 12 bases between. Germline V gene sequence: CDR1 MNHEY, CDR2 SMNVEV (reference sequence). The CDR3 extends over 14 amino acids. Here the CDR3 reads CASTSSRLNTEAFF. The CDR3 nucleotides are TGTGCCAGCACCTCTAGCAGGTTGAACACTGAAGCTTTCTTT.

This clone was seen ten or more times. The chain joins TRBV5-5 to TRBJ2-6; D is uncertain. This CDR3 is built from 14 residues. The germline V gene has CDR1 SGHKS and CDR2 YYEKEE (reference sequence). The ends were cut back, 4 bases at V and 4 bases at J, with 9 bases in the middle. The CDR3 protein is CASSLGAGANVLTF. DNA of the CDR3: TGTGCCAGCAGCCTCGGAGCCGGGGCCAACGTCCTGACTTTC.

The sample holds many counts of this clone. The chain employs TRBV28 and TRBJ1-4; 7 bases match TRBD1. This CDR3 has 15 amino acids. Germline CDR1 and CDR2: MDHEN and SYDVKM. V was clipped by 6 bases and J by 4 bases; unmatched bases: 8. Written as DNA, the CDR3 is TGTGCCAGCAGCCCCCAGGGGGGCCTTAATGAAAAACTGTTTTTT. It codes for CASSPQGGLNEKLFF.

This clone occurred many times. The chain couples TRBV5-1 to TRBJ2-7; tentatively, D is TRBD1 (7 bases). From germline, CDR1 is SGHRS and CDR2 YFSETQ. Trimming took 4 bases from V and 4 from J, leaving 18 bases between them. CDR3 length equals 15 residues. CDR3 loop: CASSLFQGGRYEQYF. Here the CDR3 DNA reads TGCGCCAGCAGCCTTTTTCAGGGGGGAAGATACGAGCAGTACTTC.

V is TRBV11-2 and J is TRBJ2-1; D gene ambiguous. The germline V and J ends were trimmed by 3 bases and 8 bases, with 14 bases remaining between them. The V gene's germline CDR1 is SGHAT and CDR2 FQNNGV. This CDR3 is built from 14 residues. The CDR3 region is CASSFLRRVDEQFF. The CDR3 bases are TGTGCCAGCAGCTTTTTAAGGAGAGTAGATGAGCAGTTCTTC.

This clone turned up a few times. The gene calls are TRBV6-5 and TRBJ2-7; 8 positions agree with TRBD1. V trimming: 4 bases; J trimming: 5 bases; junction bases outside the gene matches: 4. Germline-derived CDR1 and CDR2 are MNHEY and SVGAGI. This CDR3 is built from 13 residues. The CDR3 here is CASSWTGKNEQYF. The DNA for the CDR3 is TGTGCCAGCAGTTGGACAGGGAAGAACGAGCAGTACTTC.

This clone has at least ten counts. The J gene is TRBJ1-5, the V gene TRBV10-3; D ambiguous. The CDR3 sequence is 15 residues long. Trimming left V 10 bases short and J 0 bases short, with 16 bases between. Per the germline V gene, CDR1 is ENHRY and CDR2 is SYGVKD. For the CDR3, the DNA is TGTGCCACCACGGGAGCCGACCTTAGCAATCAGCCCCAGCATTTT. Translated, it gives CATTGADLSNQPQHF.

This clone was counted at least ten times. This rearrangement joins TRBV7-2 to TRBJ1-5; D may be TRBD1 (6 bases). Germline CDR1 SGHTA, CDR2 FQGNSA. CDR3 length: 15 amino acids. Trimming removed 5 bases at V and 7 bases at J, with 18 bases between. CDR3 sequence reads: CASSRGSPLDQPQHF. DNA for the CDR3: TGTGCCAGCAGCAGGGGGAGCCCTTTAGACCAGCCCCAGCATTTT.

This clone was found many times. V and J are TRBV9 and TRBJ2-2; D is possibly TRBD1 (7 bases). Trimming took off 0 bases at V and 5 bases at J, with 20 bases between the two ends. Germline-derived CDR1 and CDR2 are SGDLS and YYNGEE. The CDR3 spans 18 residues. The CDR3 spells CASSVETRQGGGTGELFF. DNA for the CDR3: TGTGCCAGCAGCGTAGAAACGAGACAGGGAGGAGGAACCGGGGAGCTGTTTTTT. Based on the CDR3 plus reference TRBV9 and TRBJ2-2, the full variable domain is DSGVTQTPKHLITATGQRVTLRCSPRSGDLSVYWYQQSLDQGLQFLIQYYNGEERAKGNILERFSAQQFPDLHSELNLSSLELGDSALYFCASSVETRQGGGTGELFFGEGSRLTVL.

This clone showed up many times. J is TRBJ2-7 and V is TRBV7-8, with 8 bases matching TRBD2. From germline, CDR1 is SGHVS and CDR2 FQNEAQ. Germline trimming cut 6 bases from V and 1 base from J; bases unmatched to any gene: 2. CDR3 length: 13 amino acids. The CDR3 region is CASRRGASYEQYF. CDR3 DNA: TGTGCCAGCAGGCGGGGGGCGTCCTACGAGCAGTACTTC.